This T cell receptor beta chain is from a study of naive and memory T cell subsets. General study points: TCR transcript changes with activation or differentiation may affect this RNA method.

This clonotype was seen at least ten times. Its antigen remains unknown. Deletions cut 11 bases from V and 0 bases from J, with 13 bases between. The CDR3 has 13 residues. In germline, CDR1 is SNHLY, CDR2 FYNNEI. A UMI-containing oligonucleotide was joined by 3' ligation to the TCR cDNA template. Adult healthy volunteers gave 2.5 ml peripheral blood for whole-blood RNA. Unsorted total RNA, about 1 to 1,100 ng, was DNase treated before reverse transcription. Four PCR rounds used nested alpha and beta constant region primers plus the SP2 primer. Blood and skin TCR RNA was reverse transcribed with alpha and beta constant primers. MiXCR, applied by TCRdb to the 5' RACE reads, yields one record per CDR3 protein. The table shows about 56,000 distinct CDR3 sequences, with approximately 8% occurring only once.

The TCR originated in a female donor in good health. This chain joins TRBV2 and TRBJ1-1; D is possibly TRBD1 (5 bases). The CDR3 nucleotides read TGTGCCGGGGGGGAAGTCCTGAACACTGAAGCTTTCTTT. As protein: CAGGEVLNTEAFF. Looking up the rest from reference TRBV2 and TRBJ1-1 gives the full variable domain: EPEVTQTPSHQVTQMGQEVILRCVPISNHLYFYWYRQILGQKVEFLVSFYNNEISEKSEIFDDQFSVERPDGSNFTLKIRSTKLEDSAMYFCAGGEVLNTEAFFGQGTRLTVV.